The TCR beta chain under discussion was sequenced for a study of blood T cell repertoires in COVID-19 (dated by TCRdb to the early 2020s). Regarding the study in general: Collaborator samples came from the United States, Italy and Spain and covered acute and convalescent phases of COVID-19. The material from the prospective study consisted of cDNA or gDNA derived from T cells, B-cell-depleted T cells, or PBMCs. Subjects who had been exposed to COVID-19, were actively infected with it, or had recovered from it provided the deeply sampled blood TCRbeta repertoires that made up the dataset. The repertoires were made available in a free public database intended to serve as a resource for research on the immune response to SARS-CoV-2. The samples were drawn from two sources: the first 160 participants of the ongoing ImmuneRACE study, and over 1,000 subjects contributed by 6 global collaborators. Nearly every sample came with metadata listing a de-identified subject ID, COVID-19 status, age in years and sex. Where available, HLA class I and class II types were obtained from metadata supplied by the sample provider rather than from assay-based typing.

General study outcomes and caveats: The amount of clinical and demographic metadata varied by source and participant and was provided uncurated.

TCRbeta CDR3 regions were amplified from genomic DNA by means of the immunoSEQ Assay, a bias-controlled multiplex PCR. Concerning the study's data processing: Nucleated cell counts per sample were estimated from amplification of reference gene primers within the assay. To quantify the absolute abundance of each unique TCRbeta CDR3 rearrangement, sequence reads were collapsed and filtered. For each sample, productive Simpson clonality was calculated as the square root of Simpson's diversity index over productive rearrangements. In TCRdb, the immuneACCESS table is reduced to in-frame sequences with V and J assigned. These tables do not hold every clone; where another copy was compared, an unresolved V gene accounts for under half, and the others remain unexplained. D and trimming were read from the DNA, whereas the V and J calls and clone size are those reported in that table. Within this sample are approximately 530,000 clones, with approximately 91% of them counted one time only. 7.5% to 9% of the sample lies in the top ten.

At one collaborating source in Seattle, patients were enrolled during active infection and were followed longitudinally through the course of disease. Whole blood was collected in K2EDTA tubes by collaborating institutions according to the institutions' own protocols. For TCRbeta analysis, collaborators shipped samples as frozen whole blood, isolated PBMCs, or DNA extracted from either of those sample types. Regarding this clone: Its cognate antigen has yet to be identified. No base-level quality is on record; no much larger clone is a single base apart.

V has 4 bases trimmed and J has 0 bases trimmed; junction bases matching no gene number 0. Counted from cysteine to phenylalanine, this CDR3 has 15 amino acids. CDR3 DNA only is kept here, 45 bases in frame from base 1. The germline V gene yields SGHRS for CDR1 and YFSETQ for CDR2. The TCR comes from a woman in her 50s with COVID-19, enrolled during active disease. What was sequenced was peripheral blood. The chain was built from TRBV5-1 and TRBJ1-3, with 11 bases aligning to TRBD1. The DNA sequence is TGCGCCAGCAGCGGGACAGGGGGCTCTGGAAACACCATATATTTT. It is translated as CASSGTGGSGNTIYF.